The rows below give T cell receptor beta chains drawn from one sample of a study of T-cell memory formation after mild COVID-19. TCRdb reprocessed the 5' RACE reads via MiXCR and lists one record per CDR3 protein. The sample includes about 180,000 distinct CDR3 sequences, approximately 17% of them seen just once. Input material: PBMCs or a T cell subset sorted from them (not recorded which). Receptors originate from a young man who had mild COVID-19 (a few samples of this study predate the infection). Cell type and time point are not known. CDR3s include the opening cysteine and the closing phenylalanine or tryptophan. D genes are given only for firm matches. Clone size is given for some rows only: seen once, a few or many times, or a class if the clone is expanded.

TRBD1 - TRBJ1-2 TRBV6-1 CASSDTGTAYGYTF TGTGCCAGCAGTGACACCGGGACAGCCTATGGCTACACCTTC
- - TRBJ2-3 TRBV2 CASSARWGRGDLFDTQYF TGTGCCAGCAGTGCCCGGTGGGGCAGGGGGGATTTGTTCGATACGCAGTATTTT
- - TRBJ1-4 TRBV27 CASRLRGGEKLFF TGTGCCAGCAGGTTGCGTGGTGGGGAAAAACTGTTTTTT
TRBD2 few TRBJ2-1 TRBV6-2/TRBV6-3 CASSYSWRGGQGEQFF TGTGCCAGCAGTTACTCCTGGCGGGGGGGCCAGGGTGAGCAGTTCTTC
- few TRBJ1-5 TRBV11-1 CASTPGQGLEGSSPSNQPQHF TGTGCCAGCACCCCGGGCCAGGGTTTAGAGGGATCTTCACCTAGCAATCAGCCCCAGCATTTT
TRBD2 - TRBJ2-5 TRBV6-5 CASSYGPSGGAETQYF TGTGCCAGCAGTTACGGTCCCAGCGGGGGGGCGGAGACCCAGTACTTC
TRBD2 few TRBJ2-6 TRBV12-3/TRBV12-4 CASSFAGRAGIFSGANVLTF TGTGCCAGCAGTTTCGCCGGCCGAGCGGGGATCTTTTCGGGGGCCAACGTCCTGACTTTC
TRBD2 few TRBJ2-5 TRBV7-2 CASSLGIGGAQTQYF TGTGCCAGCAGCTTAGGAATCGGGGGGGCACAGACCCAGTACTTC
- few TRBJ1-1 TRBV11-2 CASSLGQHSMNTEAFF TGTGCCAGCAGCTTAGGACAGCACTCCATGAACACTGAAGCTTTCTTT
TRBD2 few TRBJ2-3 TRBV4-1 CASSHDWGEGLQQYF TGCGCCAGCAGCCACGATTGGGGGGAGGGACTTCAGCAGTATTTT
- few TRBJ2-5 TRBV5-1 CASSLGGVSGQETQYF TGCGCCAGCAGCTTGGGAGGGGTGTCTGGGCAAGAGACCCAGTACTTC
- few TRBJ1-1 TRBV2 CASISDRPFPEAFF TGTGCCAGTATAAGTGACAGGCCTTTCCCTGAAGCTTTCTTT
- - TRBJ2-1 TRBV5-1 CASSFRLYNEQFF TGCGCCAGCAGCTTCCGTCTCTACAATGAGCAGTTCTTC
- - TRBJ1-4 TRBV12-3/TRBV12-4 CASSPPGRQKLFF TGTGCCAGCAGTCCTCCGGGACGGCAAAAACTGTTTTTT
- many TRBJ1-6 TRBV6-5 CASSDPGGDNSPLHF TGTGCCAGCAGTGACCCGGGGGGGGATAATTCACCCCTCCACTTT
- few TRBJ2-7 TRBV5-1 CASSQVGYEQYF TGCGCCAGCAGCCAGGTGGGCTACGAGCAGTACTTC
TRBD2 - TRBJ2-3 TRBV5-1 CASSFPGGGLSTDTQYF TGCGCCAGCAGCTTCCCGGGCGGGGGACTCAGCACAGATACGCAGTATTTT
- many TRBJ2-5 TRBV12-3/TRBV12-4 CASSSGGRETQYF TGCGCCAGCAGCTCCGGGGGGCGGGAGACCCAGTACTTC
TRBD1 - TRBJ1-1 TRBV18 CASSLATGQGTEAFF TGTGCCAGCTCACTAGCGACAGGGCAGGGCACTGAAGCTTTCTTT
- few TRBJ2-6 TRBV15 CATSVWIGAFSGANVLTF TGTGCCACCTCAGTCTGGATCGGGGCCTTCTCTGGGGCCAACGTCCTGACTTTC
- - TRBJ2-1 TRBV5-1 CASSFQANNEQFF TGCGCCAGCAGCTTTCAGGCGAACAATGAGCAGTTCTTC
- few TRBJ2-7 TRBV7-6 CASSSYEGEQYF TGTGCCAGCAGCTCCTACGAGGGGGAGCAGTACTTC
TRBD1 few TRBJ1-1 TRBV5-1 CASSLLTGFTEAFF TGCGCCAGCAGCTTATTGACAGGGTTCACTGAAGCTTTCTTT
- many TRBJ1-1 TRBV5-5 CASRGTANTEAFF TGTGCCAGCAGGGGGACGGCGAACACTGAAGCTTTCTTT
TRBD1 few TRBJ1-4 TRBV12-3/TRBV12-4 CASSHGQGGTNEKLFF TGTGCCAGCAGCCACGGACAGGGAGGTACTAATGAAAAACTGTTTTTT
- - TRBJ2-3 TRBV5-1 CASSLAVYPSTDTQYF TGCGCCAGCAGCTTGGCAGTATATCCTAGCACAGATACGCAGTATTTT
- many TRBJ1-4 TRBV23-1 CASSQRQEDVATNEKLFF TGCGCCAGCAGTCAAAGGCAGGAGGACGTTGCAACTAATGAAAAACTGTTTTTT
- - TRBJ1-3 TRBV28 CASSWGYSGNTIYF TGTGCCAGCAGTTGGGGGTACTCTGGAAACACCATATATTTT
- many TRBJ2-5 TRBV5-1 CASSLGGRPETQYF TGCGCCAGCAGCTTGGGCGGACGGCCAGAGACCCAGTACTTC
TRBD1 - TRBJ1-2 TRBV4-3 CASSPSWDRTDYGYTF TGCGCCAGCAGCCCTTCCTGGGACAGGACAGACTATGGCTACACCTTC
TRBD2 - TRBJ2-1 TRBV7-3 CASSRTGTSINEQFF TGTGCCAGCAGTCGAACCGGGACTAGTATAAATGAGCAGTTCTTC
- - TRBJ1-1 TRBV10-3 CAISGGQRLEAFF TGTGCCATCAGTGGAGGACAAAGGCTCGAAGCTTTCTTT
TRBD1 - TRBJ1-1 TRBV29-1 CSVRQGLTANTEAFF TGCAGCGTTAGACAGGGGTTGACCGCGAACACTGAAGCTTTCTTT
TRBD2 - TRBJ2-3 TRBV2 CASSYTSGGADTQYF TGTGCCAGCAGTTATACTAGCGGGGGGGCAGATACGCAGTATTTT
TRBD1 few TRBJ1-4 TRBV5-1 CASSFQGEEKLFF TGCGCCAGCAGCTTCCAGGGGGAGGAAAAACTGTTTTTT
- few TRBJ2-7 TRBV6-5 CASSRQAVSSYEQYF TGTGCCAGCAGTCGACAGGCCGTAAGCTCCTACGAGCAGTACTTC
TRBD1 - TRBJ1-4 TRBV11-2 CASSLLGQKEKLFF TGTGCCAGCAGCTTATTGGGACAGAAGGAAAAACTGTTTTTT
- - TRBJ2-7 TRBV18 CASSPPGVYEQYF TGTGCCAGCTCACCACCGGGGGTCTACGAGCAGTACTTC
- - TRBJ1-5 TRBV6-2/TRBV6-3 CASSYVGGMAQHF TGTGCCAGCAGTTACGTCGGGGGAATGGCCCAGCATTTT
- - TRBJ1-3 TRBV7-9 CASAEARSGNTIYF TGTGCCAGCGCGGAGGCTAGATCCGGAAACACCATATATTTT
TRBD2 - TRBJ2-5 TRBV12-3/TRBV12-4 CASSRGGRFETQYF TGTGCCAGCAGTCGGGGGGGCCGATTCGAGACCCAGTACTTC
- - TRBJ1-4 TRBV5-1 CASSLDGATNEKLFF TGCGCCAGCAGCTTGGACGGCGCAACTAATGAAAAACTGTTTTTT
- - TRBJ2-7 TRBV5-1 CASSLADDEQYF TGCGCCAGCAGCTTGGCGGACGACGAGCAGTACTTC
TRBD1 - TRBJ1-4 TRBV10-3 CAISPQGTSNEKLFF TGTGCCATCAGTCCACAGGGGACCTCTAATGAAAAACTGTTTTTT
TRBD1 few TRBJ1-1 TRBV28 CASSFPDRGRTEAFF TGTGCCAGCAGTTTTCCGGACAGGGGGAGGACTGAAGCTTTCTTT
- many TRBJ2-3 TRBV7-9 CASSLSATTDTQYF TGTGCCAGCAGCTTAAGCGCGACCACAGATACGCAGTATTTT
- - TRBJ1-1 TRBV7-6 CASSPPVGGGVNTEAFF TGTGCCAGCAGCCCACCAGTGGGGGGGGGTGTGAACACTGAAGCTTTCTTT
TRBD1 - TRBJ2-2 TRBV7-2 CASSLGQGVRELFF TGTGCCAGCAGCTTAGGCCAGGGGGTCAGGGAGCTGTTTTTT
TRBD2 few TRBJ2-3 TRBV6-5 CAAREGTDTQYF TGTGCCGCCCGGGAGGGTACAGATACGCAGTATTTT
- few TRBJ1-3 TRBV3-1 CASSQGPVSGNTIYF TGTGCCAGCAGCCAAGGCCCTGTCTCTGGAAACACCATATATTTT
TRBD1 - TRBJ1-6 TRBV9 CASSDRDSRNSPLHF TGTGCCAGCAGCGACCGGGACAGTCGTAATTCACCCCTCCACTTT
TRBD1 many TRBJ2-1 TRBV20-1 CSASGTGTEQFF TGCAGTGCTTCCGGGACAGGGACTGAGCAGTTCTTC